This record looks at one T cell receptor beta chain sequence and its context. The sample is drawn from a study of T cell responses to AZD1222 COVID-19 vaccine. The germline CDR1 and CDR2 sequences are LGHNA and YNFKEQ. This CDR3 is built from 12 residues. V dropped 0 bases and J dropped 6 bases, with 6 bases sitting between them. Sequencing was performed with immunoSEQ multiplex PCR; in TCRdb, only in-frame clones are kept and a portion is missing. The sample has over 150,000 clones; approximately 90% are singletons. This TCR was sampled from an adult in good health. Source: peripheral blood, taken on day 0 of AZD1222 vaccination. The chain carries TRBV4-2 and TRBJ2-7; D remains ambiguous. CDR3 sequence (DNA): TGTGCCAGCAGCCAAGATAGGCGCGAGCAGTACTTC. Translation gives CASSQDRREQYF.